The 3 T cell receptor beta chains in this list originate from one sample, sequenced in a study of T-cell memory formation after mild COVID-19. TCRdb processed the 5' RACE reads anew with MiXCR; each CDR3 protein has one entry. The data contain about 150,000 distinct CDR3 sequences, over 6% of them singletons. The sample was PBMCs or a T cell subset sorted from them (not recorded which). The receptors derive from an adult woman who had mild COVID-19 (a few samples of this study predate the infection). Cell type and time point are not known.

V gene TRBV28 combines with J gene TRBJ2-2; D not certain. CDR1 is MDHEN and CDR2 is SYDVKM in the germline V gene. There are 13 residues in the CDR3. V lost 6 bases and J 1 base, leaving 6 bases between the germline ends. The CDR3 coding sequence is TGTGCCAGCAGAGACCAGAACACCGGGGAGCTGTTTTTT. This encodes CASRDQNTGELFF. The full variable domain, with the rest looked up from reference TRBV28 and TRBJ2-2, is DVKVTQSSRYLVKRTGEKVFLECVQDMDHENMFWYRQDPGLGLRLIYFSYDVKMKEKGDIPEGYSVSREKKERFSLILESASTNQTSMYLCASRDQNTGELFFGEGSRLTVL.

The V call is TRBV12-3 or TRBV12-4, the J call TRBJ2-7; D is unclear. V was shortened by 6 bases and J by 3 bases, with 12 bases between the two germline ends. The CDR3 loop spans 13 amino acids. DNA for the CDR3: TGTGCCAGCAGCACGGACGGAATCTACGAGCAGTACTTC. Translating it yields CASSTDGIYEQYF.

In this sample, this clonotype turned up many times. J is TRBJ2-2 and V is TRBV5-5; D call uncertain. With 0 bases removed from V and 2 bases from J, the gap between germline ends came to 5 bases. The CDR3 contains 14 residues. Per germline, CDR1 SGHKS and CDR2 YYEKEE (reference sequence). The CDR3 bases are TGTGCCAGCAGCTTGGCGCCAAACACCGGGGAGCTGTTTTTT. It is translated as CASSLAPNTGELFF.